Below are 14 T cell receptor beta chains sequenced from a single sample in a study of blood T cells in healthy people across ages. Through a sample-barcoded 5' primer and a J-beta primer mix, a second PCR was run for about 6 to 11 cycles. TCRdb re-called the 5' RACE reads through MiXCR, storing one row per CDR3 protein. The data contain roughly 1,800,000 distinct CDR3 sequences, about 50% of them singletons. Sequencing input: blood. All receptors come from a woman between 35 and 50 years old in good health.

This sequence joins TRBV7-9 and TRBJ2-4; possibly TRBD1 for D (6 bases). The end of the DNA aligns better with TRBJ2-7, so the J call may be wrong. Germline V gene sequence: CDR1 SEHNR, CDR2 FQNEAQ (reference sequence). CDR3 size: 13 residues. The CDR3 DNA reads as TGTGCCAGCAGCGATTACAGGGTCCACGAGCAGTACTTC. Translating gives CASSDYRVHEQYF.

The chain employs TRBV6-2 or TRBV6-3 and TRBJ2-3, with D possibly called TRBD1 or TRBD2 (5 bases each). V was pared by 0 bases and J by 0 bases, with 16 bases between. Germline CDR1 and CDR2: MNHEY and SVGEGT. The CDR3 covers 18 residues. The CDR3: CASSYSSGRPKSTDTQYF. CDR3 DNA sequence: TGTGCCAGCAGTTACTCCTCGGGACGGCCAAAAAGCACAGATACGCAGTATTTT.

The table lists this clonotype with a few counts. The V and J genes are TRBV7-6 and TRBJ2-3; D may be TRBD2 (7 bases). The germline CDR1 and CDR2 sequences are SGHVS and FNYEAQ. The CDR3 is made up of 16 amino acids. The V end was cut by 5 bases, the J end by 3 bases, with 18 bases between. Written as DNA, the CDR3 is TGTGCCAGCAGCCCCGTCGGCGGGGGCCTTACAGATACGCAGTATTTT. Translation: CASSPVGGGLTDTQYF.

This clonotype was detected ten times or more. Germline is not matched at one junction end, which may reflect a read error. The chain recombines TRBV7-2 with TRBJ2-1, with 14 bases fitting TRBD2. CDR1 is SGHTA and CDR2 is FQGNSA in the germline V gene. This CDR3 is built from 15 residues. The CDR3 nucleotides read TGCGCCAGCAGCTCGGGACTAGCGGGGGTGAATGAGCAGTTCTTC. It is translated as CASSSGLAGVNEQFF.

This chain connects TRBV20-1 to TRBJ1-2; a possible D gene is TRBD1 (5 bases). The V gene's germline CDR1 is DFQATT and CDR2 SNEGSKA (reference sequence). The CDR3 has 12 residues. The germline V and J ends were trimmed by 3 bases and 4 bases, with 9 bases remaining between them. As DNA, the CDR3 is TGCAGTGCTAGGAAGACAGTCTATGGCTACACCTTC. It translates to CSARKTVYGYTF.

The genes are TRBV7-2 and TRBJ1-2, with D unclear. Germline CDR1 is SGHTA and CDR2 is FQGNSA. The CDR3 covers 12 residues. Trimming took off 8 bases at V and 8 bases at J, with 15 bases between the two ends. The CDR3, as DNA: TGTGCCAGCGGAGGGTCCGGGCGCGGCTACACCTTC. Translating it yields CASGGSGRGYTF. Supplemented by reference TRBV7-2 and TRBJ1-2, the full variable domain reads GAGVSQSPSNKVTEKGKDVELRCDPISGHTALYWYRQSLGQGLEFLIYFQGNSAPDKSGLPSDRFSAERTGGSVSTLTIQRTQQEDSAVYLCASGGSGRGYTFGSGTRLTVV.

The chain joins TRBV29-1 to TRBJ1-1, with a possible D match to TRBD1 (5 bases). Germline V gene sequence: CDR1 SQVTM, CDR2 ANQGSEA. V was trimmed by 8 bases and J by 1 base, leaving 11 bases between them. The CDR3 consists of 12 residues. The DNA of the CDR3 is TGCAGCTCACGCGGGACGAACACTGAAGCTTTCTTT. This gives the protein CSSRGTNTEAFF.

V is TRBV11-2 and J is TRBJ2-5; 9 bases are shared with TRBD2. Per the germline V gene, CDR1 is SGHAT and CDR2 is FQNNGV. The CDR3 has 16 amino acids. V lost 3 bases and J lost 1; bases outside the gene matches: 6. CDR3 in DNA: TGTGCCAGCAGCTTGGCTAGCGGGGCTTTCCAAGAGACCCAGTACTTC. Encoded protein: CASSLASGAFQETQYF.

V gene TRBV28 combines with J gene TRBJ2-3; tentatively, D is TRBD1 or TRBD2 (5 bases each). The CDR3 is 13 amino acids. Trimming took off 6 bases at V and 8 bases at J, with 15 bases between the two ends. Germline lookup yields CDR1 MDHEN and CDR2 SYDVKM. DNA for the CDR3: TGTGCCAGCAGCTCGGGACCTTCTGGTACGCAGTATTTT. It codes for CASSSGPSGTQYF.

The V gene is TRBV25-1, the J gene TRBJ1-2, with 9 positions matching TRBD1. CDR3 length: 13 amino acids. The germline CDR1 and CDR2 sequences are MGHDK and SYGVNS. V trimming: 10 bases; J trimming: 8 bases; junction bases outside the gene matches: 11. The CDR3 sequence is CATLGQGEYGYTF. CDR3 in DNA: TGTGCCACTCTGGGACAGGGAGAATACGGCTACACCTTC.

This sequence joins TRBV20-1 and TRBJ2-7; TRBD1 aligns across 8 bases. Germline V gene sequence: CDR1 DFQATT, CDR2 SNEGSKA (reference sequence). This CDR3 region has 14 residues. Trimming cost V 5 bases and J 0 bases; bases outside gene matches: 6. The CDR3 protein is CSAVGQGVSYEQYF. As DNA, the CDR3 is TGCAGTGCTGTAGGACAGGGAGTCTCCTACGAGCAGTACTTC.

This clonotype was detected a few times. This chain uses TRBV4-1 with TRBJ2-1, with no clear D. The germline gives CDR1 MGHRA, CDR2 YSYEKL. The V end was cut by 1 base, the J end by 8 bases, with 6 bases between. The CDR3 is 12 amino acids. CDR3 in DNA: TGCGCCAGCAGCCAAGGTCCCTATGAGCAGTTCTTC. It specifies CASSQGPYEQFF.

This clonotype occurred a few times. J is TRBJ1-2 and V is TRBV29-1; no reliable D call. Trimming cost V 6 bases and J 0 bases, with 14 bases left between them. Germline V gene lookup returns CDR1 SQVTM and CDR2 ANQGSEA. The CDR3 spans 14 residues. The CDR3 loop reads CSVEVEPPNYGYTF. The CDR3 DNA reads as TGCAGCGTAGAGGTGGAACCTCCTAACTATGGCTACACCTTC. Variable domain in full (rest from reference TRBV29-1 and TRBJ1-2): SAVISQKPSRDICQRGTSLTIQCQVDSQVTMMFWYRQQPGQSLTLIATANQGSEATYESGFVIDKFPISRPNLTFSTLTVSNMSPEDSSIYLCSVEVEPPNYGYTFGSGTRLTVV.

The chain carries TRBV4-3 and TRBJ2-1; possible D gene TRBD2, 6 bases. This CDR3 region has 18 residues. In germline, CDR1 is LGHNA, CDR2 YSLEER. V lost 0 bases and J 0 bases, leaving 15 bases between the germline ends. The CDR3 here is CASSQDNGGVGSYNEQFF. As DNA, the CDR3 is TGCGCCAGCAGCCAAGATAACGGCGGGGTCGGCTCCTACAATGAGCAGTTCTTC.